The 4 T cell receptor beta chains below all came from one sample that was sequenced in a study of T cells in localized non-small cell lung cancer. Clones were sequenced by immunoSEQ multiplex PCR, and TCRdb holds only the in-frame ones, with some missing. The profile shows about 56,000 clones, 80% to 90% of them singletons. This specimen was peripheral blood, taken before any cancer treatment. The receptor source for this set is a woman aged 35 to 70 with stage I lung adenocarcinoma.

The chain uses TRBV5-4 and TRBJ1-1; the D is unclear. The CDR3 extends over 14 amino acids. Between the trimmed V and J ends, which lost 0 bases and 3 bases, there was a span of 9 bases. Germline V gene data show CDR1 as SGHNT and CDR2 as YYREEE (reference sequence). The DNA for the CDR3 is TGTGCCAGCAGCTTGGGGGCTGGGGACACTGAAGCTTTCTTT. It codes for CASSLGAGDTEAFF.

The chain carries TRBV9 and TRBJ2-3, with 12 bases that match TRBD2. Losses at the gene ends were 4 bases for V and 10 bases for J; bases not matched to a gene: 10. CDR1 SGDLS and CDR2 YYNGEE come from the germline V gene. This CDR3 is 15 amino acids long. CDR3 amino acids: CASSSGLAGTGPQYF. DNA for the CDR3: TGTGCCAGCAGCTCCGGACTAGCGGGGACCGGCCCGCAGTATTTT.

The chain combines TRBV7-8 with TRBJ1-6; a weak D match, TRBD1 (5 bases). Trimming removed 1 base from V and 7 bases from J, with 11 bases in between. The CDR3 totals 15 residues. Germline loops: CDR1 SGHVS, CDR2 FQNEAQ. The CDR3, as DNA: TGTGCCAGCAGCTTAGATGAGGGGCCCAATTCACCCCTCCACTTT. Protein product: CASSLDEGPNSPLHF.

J is TRBJ2-1 and V is TRBV14; TRBD1 agrees at 7 bases. The length of the CDR3 is 16 residues. The V gene's germline CDR1 is SGHDN and CDR2 FVKESK. The ends lost 1 base at V and 4 bases at J; junction bases unmatched: 7. The CDR3 loop is CASSQAKGGTYNEQFF. DNA of the CDR3: TGTGCCAGCAGCCAAGCTAAAGGGGGCACATACAATGAGCAGTTCTTC. Full variable domain (rest looked up from reference TRBV14 and TRBJ2-1): EAGVTQFPSHSVIEKGQTVTLRCDPISGHDNLYWYRRVMGKEIKFLLHFVKESKQDESGMPNNRFLAERTGGTYSTLKVQPAELEDSGVYFCASSQAKGGTYNEQFFGPGTRLTVL.